This entry describes one T cell receptor (beta chain). This clone was seen only a few times. The target of this receptor is not known. Qualities for individual bases were not recorded, and no much larger clone is one base off. The data originate from a study of OX40 agonist ivuxolimab in advanced cancers. Broadly, across the study: Ivuxolimab was an agonistic, fully human IgG2 monoclonal antibody directed against OX40 (CD134), a costimulatory receptor. Intravenous ivuxolimab was administered to patients every 2 weeks at six dose levels: 0.01, 0.1, 0.3, 1.5, 3 and 10 mg/kg. Of the roughly 52 dose-escalation patients, hepatocellular carcinoma was present in around 20, melanoma in approximately 15, renal cell carcinoma in 9 and head and neck cancer in 9. In the dose-escalation cohort, 75% to 90% of patients were male, and the mean age was around 65 years with a range of roughly 23 to 79. Patients were allowed to have had prior anti-PD-1, anti-PD-L1 or anti-CTLA-4 therapy, and approximately 37% of the dose-escalation patients had been treated with checkpoint inhibitors. Partial responses occurred in three dose-escalation patients, of whom one had hepatocellular carcinoma and two had cutaneous melanoma. Peripheral TCRbeta sequencing was intended to test whether TCR sequence diversity was altered and clonal T-cell expansion was caused by ivuxolimab. The paper describes the monotherapy dose-escalation part (N ≈ 50 patients) of the phase I trial of ivuxolimab. What the study reported, not specific to this receptor: In the 0.1-3.0 mg/kg groups, partial responders were among the patients with the lowest normalized peripheral clonal expansion, particularly in CD8+ T cells. At doses of 0.1 to 3.0 mg/kg, clonal expansion of both CD4+ and CD8+ T cells in blood was seen between baseline and week 6. After ivuxolimab, expanded clones were on average more numerous among CD8+ T cells than among CD4+ T cells. The antigen specificity of the peripheral T cells that underwent clonal expansion was not determined. Low levels of normalized T-cell clonal expansion were also seen in some patients who did not respond.

For sequencing of the TCRbeta CDR3 region, genomic DNA was extracted from the sorted cells. TCRbeta CDR3 regions were sequenced using the immunoSEQ Assay. The table comes from immuneACCESS by way of TCRdb, which keeps in-frame sequences with V and J called. Part of the clones is missing from these tables; in studies checked, under half for an unresolved V gene and the rest for unknown reasons. The sample table holds 100,000 to 150,000 clones, of which 93% were seen once. More than 0.15% of the sample is held by the ten biggest clonotypes. Germline trimming: 6 bases from V, 4 bases from J; junction bases outside gene matches: 8. Via the germline V gene, CDR1 is MNHEY and CDR2 SVGAGI. The CDR3 contains 14 residues, cysteine and phenylalanine counted. Left in the record is the CDR3 DNA by itself, 42 bases read in frame from the first base. The trial excluded patients who had a history of autoimmune disease or were on systemic immunosuppression. In every dose cohort, peripheral blood was drawn for TCR sequencing at baseline, cycle 4 day 1, and cycle 7 day 1. Samples were obtained from an open-label, multicenter, first-in-human phase I dose-escalation trial of ivuxolimab. Adults with locally advanced or metastatic melanoma, renal cell, hepatocellular, or head and neck squamous cell carcinoma were enrolled in the trial. Before TCR sequencing, CD4+ and CD8+ T cells were separately sorted from peripheral blood.

The sample consisted of CD4+ or CD8+ T cells sorted from blood, taken in a trial of the OX40 agonist ivuxolimab. This sequence uses TRBV6-5 and TRBJ1-2, and TRBD1 aligns with 7 junction nucleotides. The TCR comes from an adult with an advanced solid tumor such as melanoma, head and neck, liver or kidney cancer. The bases read TGTGCCAGCAGAAGACAGGGTCGTAGCTATGGCTACACCTTC. Its protein product is CASRRQGRSYGYTF.